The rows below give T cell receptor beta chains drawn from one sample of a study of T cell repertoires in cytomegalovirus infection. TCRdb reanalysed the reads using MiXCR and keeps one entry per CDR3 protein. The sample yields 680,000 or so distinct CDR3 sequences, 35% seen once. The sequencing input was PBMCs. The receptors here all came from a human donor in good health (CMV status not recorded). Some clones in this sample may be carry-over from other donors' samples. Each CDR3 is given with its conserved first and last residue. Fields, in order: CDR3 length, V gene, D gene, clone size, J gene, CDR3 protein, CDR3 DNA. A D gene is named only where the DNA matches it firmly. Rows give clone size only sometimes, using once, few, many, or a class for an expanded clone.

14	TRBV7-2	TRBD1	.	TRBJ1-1	CASSTYRGWAEAFF	TGTGCCAGCAGCACATACAGGGGGTGGGCTGAAGCTTTCTTT
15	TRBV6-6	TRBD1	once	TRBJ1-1	CASKPRTGLNTEAFF	TGTGCCAGCAAACCCAGGACAGGGTTGAACACTGAAGCTTTCTTT
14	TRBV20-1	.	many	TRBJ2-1	CSAEPGDSYNEQFF	TGCAGTGCTGAGCCCGGCGACTCCTACAATGAGCAGTTCTTC
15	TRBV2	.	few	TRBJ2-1	CASTGPLNHPGEQFF	TGTGCCAGCACCGGCCCACTCAACCACCCGGGTGAGCAGTTCTTC
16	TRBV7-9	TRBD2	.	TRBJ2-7	CASSGSGTSGLYEQYF	TGTGCCAGCAGCGGTAGCGGGACTAGCGGTCTTTACGAGCAGTACTTC
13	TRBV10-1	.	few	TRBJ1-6	CASNQGRDSPLHF	TGCGCCAGCAATCAGGGAAGGGATTCACCCCTCCACTTT
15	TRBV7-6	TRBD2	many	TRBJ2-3	CASSLGGLATDTQYF	TGTGCCAGCAGCTTAGGGGGACTAGCAACAGATACGCAGTATTTT
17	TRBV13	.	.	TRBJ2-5	CASSLVTSGGSLETQYF	TGTGCCAGCAGCTTAGTAACCAGCGGAGGCTCCCTTGAGACCCAGTACTTC
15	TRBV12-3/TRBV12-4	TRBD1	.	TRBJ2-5	CASSFDRVTGETQYF	TGTGCCAGCAGTTTTGACAGGGTCACGGGAGAGACCCAGTACTTC
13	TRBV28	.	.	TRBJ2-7	CASRAGYSYEQYF	TGTGCCAGCAGGGCAGGGTACTCCTACGAGCAGTACTTC
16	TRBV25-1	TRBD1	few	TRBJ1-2	CASSEWGTEDTYGYTF	TGTGCCAGCAGTGAATGGGGGACAGAAGACACCTATGGCTACACCTTC
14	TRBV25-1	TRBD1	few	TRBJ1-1	CASSEARGQGEAFF	TGTGCCAGCAGTGAGGCCAGGGGGCAAGGTGAAGCTTTCTTT
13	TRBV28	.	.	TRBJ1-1	CASTPWGNTEAFF	TGTGCCAGCACCCCTTGGGGGAACACTGAAGCTTTCTTT
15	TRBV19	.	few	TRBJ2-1	CASSIPSESYNEQFF	TGTGCCAGTAGTATCCCCAGCGAGAGCTACAATGAGCAGTTCTTC
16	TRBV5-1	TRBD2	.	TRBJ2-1	CASSLEGTSGSHEQFF	TGCGCCAGCAGCTTGGAAGGGACTAGCGGGAGCCATGAGCAGTTCTTC
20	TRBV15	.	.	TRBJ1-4	CATSRDWRSHHRWENEKLFF	TGTGCCACCAGCAGAGATTGGAGGAGCCACCACAGATGGGAGAATGAAAAACTGTTTTTT
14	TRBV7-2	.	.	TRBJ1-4	CASSEGGYNEKLFF	TGTGCCAGCAGCGAAGGGGGTTATAATGAAAAACTGTTTTTT
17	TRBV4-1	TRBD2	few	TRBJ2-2	CASSQSGLVGGTGELFF	TGCGCCAGCAGCCAATCTGGACTAGTCGGTGGAACCGGGGAGCTGTTTTTT
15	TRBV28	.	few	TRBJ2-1	CASSRSTEAYNEQFF	TGTGCCAGCAGTCGATCGACAGAAGCCTACAATGAGCAGTTCTTC
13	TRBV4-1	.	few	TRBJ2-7	CASSQADGYEQYF	TGCGCCAGCAGCCAAGCGGACGGCTACGAGCAGTACTTC
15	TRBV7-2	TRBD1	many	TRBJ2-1	CASSSRQGKANEQFF	TGTGCCAGCAGCTCTCGACAGGGAAAGGCCAATGAGCAGTTCTTC
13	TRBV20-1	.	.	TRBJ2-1	CSTRRALANEQFF	TGCAGTACCAGGAGGGCCTTGGCCAATGAGCAGTTCTTC
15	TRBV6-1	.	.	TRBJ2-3	CASRQAVMYTDTQYF	TGTGCCAGCAGACAAGCGGTGATGTACACAGATACGCAGTATTTT
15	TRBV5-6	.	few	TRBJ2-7	CASSLSAAPLYEQYF	TGTGCCAGCAGCTTGTCAGCGGCACCTCTCTACGAGCAGTACTTC
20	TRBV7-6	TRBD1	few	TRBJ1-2	CASSFNRQGRIHTRNYGYTF	TGTGCCAGCAGCTTCAACCGACAGGGCAGGATACACACCCGTAACTATGGCTACACCTTC
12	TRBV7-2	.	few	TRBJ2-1	CASSSRDGEQFF	TGTGCCAGCAGCAGTAGGGACGGCGAGCAGTTCTTC
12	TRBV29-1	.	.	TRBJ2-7	CSVDEGDSEQYF	TGCAGCGTTGATGAGGGGGATAGTGAGCAGTACTTC
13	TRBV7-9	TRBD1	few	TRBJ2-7	CASSLDRGREQYF	TGTGCCAGCAGCTTAGACAGGGGTCGAGAGCAGTACTTC
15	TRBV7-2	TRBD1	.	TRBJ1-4	CASSSTGQQNEKLFF	TGTGCCAGCAGCTCGACGGGACAGCAGAATGAAAAACTGTTTTTT
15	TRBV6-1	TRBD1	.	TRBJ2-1	CASSDPGQGDVEQFF	TGTGCCAGCAGTGATCCGGGACAGGGGGACGTTGAGCAGTTCTTC
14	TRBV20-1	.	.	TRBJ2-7	CSASRASETYEQYF	TGCAGTGCTAGCCGGGCTAGCGAGACCTACGAGCAGTACTTC
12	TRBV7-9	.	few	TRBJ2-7	CASSLRIGEQYF	TGTGCCAGCAGCCTAAGGATCGGAGAGCAGTACTTC
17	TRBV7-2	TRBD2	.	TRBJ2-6	CASSLADTGGGANVLTF	TGTGCCAGCAGCTTAGCTGATACGGGAGGAGGGGCCAACGTCCTGACTTTC
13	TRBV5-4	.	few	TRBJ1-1	CASSLRGVTEAFF	TGTGCCAGCAGCTTGCGGGGGGTCACTGAAGCTTTCTTT
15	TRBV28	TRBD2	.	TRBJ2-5	CSSSFPGGPQETQYF	TGTTCCAGCAGTTTTCCGGGGGGACCACAAGAGACCCAGTACTTC
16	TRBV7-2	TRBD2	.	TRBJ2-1	CASSSRTSGRRNEQFF	TGTGCCAGCAGCTCCCGGACTAGCGGGAGGAGGAATGAGCAGTTCTTC
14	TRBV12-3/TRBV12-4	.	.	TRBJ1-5	CASSQDTSNQPQHF	TGTGCCAGCAGCCAGGACACCTCGAATCAGCCCCAGCATTTT
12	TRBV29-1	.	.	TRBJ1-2	CSVDREPGRYTF	TGCAGCGTTGACCGGGAGCCGGGACGCTACACCTTC
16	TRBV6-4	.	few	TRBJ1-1	CASSDSSRPIPNEAFF	TGTGCCAGCAGTGACTCGAGTCGCCCTATTCCGAATGAAGCTTTCTTT
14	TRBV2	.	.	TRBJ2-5	CASKRYSGQETQYF	TGTGCCAGCAAACGTTATAGCGGTCAAGAGACCCAGTACTTC
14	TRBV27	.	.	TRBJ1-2	CASSPIFGAYGYTF	TGTGCCAGCAGCCCGATTTTTGGGGCGTATGGCTACACCTTC
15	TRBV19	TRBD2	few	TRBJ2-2	CASSTTSGGTGELFF	TGTGCCAGTAGTACGACTAGCGGTGGCACCGGGGAGCTGTTTTTT
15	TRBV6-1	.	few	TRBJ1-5	CASKAGWVGNQPQHF	TGTGCCAGCAAAGCAGGATGGGTGGGCAATCAGCCCCAGCATTTT
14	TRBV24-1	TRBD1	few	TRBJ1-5	CASGGGGDNQPQHF	TGTGCCTCCGGGGGAGGGGGCGACAATCAGCCCCAGCATTTT
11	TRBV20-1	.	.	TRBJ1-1	CSAKGDTEAFF	TGCAGTGCTAAGGGGGACACTGAAGCTTTCTTT
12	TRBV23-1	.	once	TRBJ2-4	CASRGPPDIQYF	TGCGCCAGCAGAGGCCCCCCGGACATTCAGTACTTC
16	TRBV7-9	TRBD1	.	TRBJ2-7	CASSLTTGALTYEQYF	TGTGCCAGCAGCTTAACCACAGGGGCCCTTACCTACGAGCAGTACTTC
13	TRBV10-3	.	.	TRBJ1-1	CAISDRGDLDAFF	TGTGCCATCAGTGACAGGGGCGACCTTGATGCTTTCTTT
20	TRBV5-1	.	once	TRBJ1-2	CASSLRRVVPYRVPLYGYTF	TGCGCCAGCAGCTTGAGACGCGTTGTGCCATACAGGGTCCCCTTATATGGCTACACCTTC
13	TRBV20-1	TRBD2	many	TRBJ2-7	CGQTSGSSYEQYF	TGCGGTCAAACTAGCGGGAGTTCGTACGAGCAGTACTTC
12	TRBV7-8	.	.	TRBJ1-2	CASSAPNYGYTF	TGTGCCAGCAGCGCGCCGAACTATGGCTACACCTTC
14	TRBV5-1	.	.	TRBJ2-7	CASSRTESPYEQYF	TGCGCCAGCAGCAGGACAGAGAGCCCCTACGAGCAGTACTTC
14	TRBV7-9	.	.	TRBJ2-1	CASGVSATYNEQFF	TGTGCCAGCGGTGTCTCGGCCACCTACAATGAGCAGTTCTTC
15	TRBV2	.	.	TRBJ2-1	CASGPQGSSYNEQFF	TGTGCCAGCGGACCCCAAGGTAGCTCCTACAATGAGCAGTTCTTC
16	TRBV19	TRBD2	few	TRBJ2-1	CASSITSGGSYNEQFF	TGTGCCAGTAGTATCACTAGCGGGGGGAGTTACAATGAGCAGTTCTTC
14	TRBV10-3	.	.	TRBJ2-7	CAISGAEVGGEQYF	TGTGCCATCAGTGGGGCCGAAGTGGGGGGCGAGCAGTACTTC
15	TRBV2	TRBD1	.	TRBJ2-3	CASSGTGGDSDTQYF	TGTGCCAGCAGTGGGACAGGGGGAGATTCGGATACGCAGTATTTT